These T cell receptor beta chains were read from a single sample in a study of cytomegalovirus exposure and HLA in healthy donors. Clones were read by immunoSEQ multiplex PCR, and TCRdb kept only the in-frame ones, dropping some. The sample lists 130,000 to 150,000 clones; about four fifths were seen once. Sequenced: PBMCs. Receptor source: a male donor in good health and CMV-seronegative. Each CDR3 is given with its conserved first and last residue. D genes are given only for firm matches. Clone sizes are given selectively: once, few, many, or a class where the clone is expanded.

d_call,clone_size,v_call,j_call,cdr3_nt,cdr3_aa
NA,NA,TRBV5-1,TRBJ2-2,TGCGCCAGCAGAGGGGGAGTTAACACCGGGGAGCTGTTTTTT,CASRGGVNTGELFF
NA,NA,TRBV4-2,TRBJ2-7,TGTGCCAGCAGCCAAGACAGGGGTGTCTACGAGCAGTACTTC,CASSQDRGVYEQYF
TRBD2,NA,TRBV4-1,TRBJ2-1,TGCGCCAGCAGCCCCTGGATAGCGGGAGGTCAAAATGAGCAGTTCTTC,CASSPWIAGGQNEQFF
NA,NA,TRBV7-9,TRBJ1-5,TGTGCCAGCAGCCCGGGTTGGGACATAGGTGACCAGCCCCAGCATTTT,CASSPGWDIGDQPQHF
NA,once,TRBV5-1,TRBJ1-1,TGCGCCAGCAGCTTATACAGCGGCCTTGAAGCTTTCTTT,CASSLYSGLEAFF
TRBD2,NA,TRBV5-4,TRBJ2-4,TGTGCCAGCAGCCCCGAGCGGGGGGCTCGGCCGTACATTCAGTACTTC,CASSPERGARPYIQYF
NA,NA,TRBV7-6,TRBJ2-3,TGTGCCAGCAGCTCGACTAGTTTCCAGAATACGCAGTATTTT,CASSSTSFQNTQYF
NA,few,TRBV5-1,TRBJ1-3,TGCGCCAGCAGCTTGGCAGGGCCTGGAAACACCATATATTTT,CASSLAGPGNTIYF
TRBD2,NA,TRBV2,TRBJ2-7,TGTGCCAGCACCCGACTAGCGGATAACTACGAGCAGTACTTC,CASTRLADNYEQYF
NA,NA,TRBV5-4,TRBJ1-1,TGTGCCAGCAGCTTGGAGCCAGCCAGGAACGCTTTCTTT,CASSLEPARNAFF
TRBD1,once,TRBV2,TRBJ1-2,TGTGCCAGCAGTTTGGACAGGCCGAACTATGGCTACACCTTC,CASSLDRPNYGYTF
TRBD1,few,TRBV5-4,TRBJ2-7,TGTGCCAGCAGCCGTTCTGGACAGGCCTACGAGCAGTACTTC,CASSRSGQAYEQYF
NA,few,TRBV7-9,TRBJ1-3,TGTGCCAGCAGCTTCGGGGAGGCTGGAAACACCATATATTTT,CASSFGEAGNTIYF
NA,NA,TRBV6-1,TRBJ1-2,TGTGCCAGCAGTGAAACGAGGGTCGCCTATGGCTACACCTTC,CASSETRVAYGYTF
TRBD2,NA,TRBV5-1,TRBJ2-2,TGCGCCCGCAGCTTGTTGAGAGCGGGGGGGCAGGAGGAGCTGTTTTTT,CARSLLRAGGQEELFF
NA,few,TRBV27,TRBJ1-6,TGTGCCAGCAGCCTAACTCAGGGGAATAATTCACCCCTCCACTTT,CASSLTQGNNSPLHF
NA,NA,TRBV29-1,TRBJ1-2,TGCAGCGTTGTCGGCGGCACCTATGGCTACCCCTTC,CSVVGGTYGYPF
NA,NA,TRBV27,TRBJ2-7,TGTGCCAGCAGTCCGACAAGGGGGTACTACTACGAGCAGTACTTC,CASSPTRGYYYEQYF
NA,NA,TRBV7-6,TRBJ1-6,TGTGCCAGCAGCTTAGGGTCGCGGCTGGCGAATTCACCCCTCCACTTT,CASSLGSRLANSPLHF
TRBD1,NA,TRBV27,TRBJ1-1,TGTGCCAGCAGTTTAATAGGGACAGGCCCTAATATGAACACTGAAGCTTTCTTT,CASSLIGTGPNMNTEAFF
NA,NA,TRBV4-1,TRBJ1-2,TGCGCCAGCAGCCACCCGGCCGGGAGGAGCTATGGCTACACCTTC,CASSHPAGRSYGYTF
NA,NA,TRBV7-6,TRBJ2-2,TGTGCCGAGATAACGGGCACCGGGGAGCTGTTTTTT,CAEITGTGELFF
TRBD1,NA,TRBV11-2,TRBJ2-7,TGTGCCAGCAATAGGGGACAGTGGGGTCTCGAGCAGTACTTC,CASNRGQWGLEQYF
NA,once,TRBV7-9,TRBJ1-5,TGTGCCAGCAGCGTCCAAGACACAAATCAGCCCCAGCATTTT,CASSVQDTNQPQHF
NA,few,TRBV6-1,TRBJ2-5,TGTGCCAGCATCAAAATCGGGGGTGGGGAGACCCAGTACTTC,CASIKIGGGETQYF
NA,NA,TRBV7-9,TRBJ2-6,TGTGCCAGCAGCACTCTCGGACAGCAACAGTCTGGGGCCAACGTCCTGACTTTC,CASSTLGQQQSGANVLTF
NA,NA,TRBV18,TRBJ1-1,TGTGCCAGCTCCCCCGGGACACCCGGTCGTGAAGCTTTCTTT,CASSPGTPGREAFF
NA,NA,TRBV18,TRBJ2-7,TGTGCCAGCTCACCACCGGCCCCATCTGCGGGTTCCGAGCAGTACTTC,CASSPPAPSAGSEQYF
TRBD2,NA,TRBV7-2,TRBJ2-7,TGTGTCAGCAGCTTAGTCGCGCTAGCGGGGGGGCATGAGCAGTACTTC,CVSSLVALAGGHEQYF
TRBD2,NA,TRBV5-6,TRBJ2-1,TGTGCCAGCAGCTTACGGCGGGGGGAGTCCTACAATGAGCAGTTCTTC,CASSLRRGESYNEQFF
NA,NA,TRBV7-8,TRBJ2-5,TGTGCCAGCAGCTTAGGTTTACGGGAGACCCAGTACTTC,CASSLGLRETQYF
NA,NA,TRBV19,TRBJ2-7,TGTGCCAGTAGTATGGGGAGGGGGAGCTACGAGCAGTACTTC,CASSMGRGSYEQYF
TRBD2,NA,TRBV19,TRBJ2-1,TGTGCCAGTAGTATAACGCGCTCCTGGGGGGTCAGCGGGGGGGACAATGAGCAGTTCTTC,CASSITRSWGVSGGDNEQFF
NA,NA,TRBV30,TRBJ1-2,TGTGCCTGGCCCGATCACAGTCTTGGCTTTCCCGCAAACTATGGCTACACCTTC,CAWPDHSLGFPANYGYTF
TRBD1,NA,TRBV7-9,TRBJ2-7,TGTGCCAGCAGCCGACAGGGAACCTACGAGCAGTACTTC,CASSRQGTYEQYF
NA,NA,TRBV7-8,TRBJ1-2,TGTGCCAGCAGCCGAGTGAACGCTAACTATGGCTACACCTTC,CASSRVNANYGYTF
NA,NA,TRBV7-2,TRBJ2-7,TGTGCCAGCAGCCAAAGCGGAAAATACTACGAGCAGTACTTC,CASSQSGKYYEQYF
NA,NA,TRBV18,TRBJ2-7,TGTGCCAGCCCAGAATATCGGGACACGGAGCAGTACTTC,CASPEYRDTEQYF
TRBD1,NA,TRBV7-2,TRBJ1-2,TGTGCCAGCAGCTCAGGGACAGTTGTCCCAGGCTACACCTTC,CASSSGTVVPGYTF
TRBD1,NA,TRBV7-9,TRBJ2-7,TGTGCCAGCAGCGCACCGGGACAGGGGGTCTACGAGCAGTACTTC,CASSAPGQGVYEQYF
NA,NA,TRBV27,TRBJ1-2,TGTGCCAGCACGACGCCAGGGGTTGGTGGCTACACCTTC,CASTTPGVGGYTF
TRBD2,few,TRBV6-4,TRBJ2-3,TGTGCCAGCAGTGACTCGGCGGGAGGGAGCACAGATACGCAGTATTTT,CASSDSAGGSTDTQYF
TRBD1,NA,TRBV5-1,TRBJ1-2,TGCGCCAGCAGCGACCGACAGGGAAACTATGGCTACACCTTC,CASSDRQGNYGYTF
TRBD1,NA,TRBV19,TRBJ1-5,TGTGCCAGTAGTAACCAGATGGGACAGGGCGGCAATCAGCCCCAGCATTTT,CASSNQMGQGGNQPQHF
NA,few,TRBV5-4,TRBJ1-1,TGTGCCAGCAGCATTCCACTACAGGCCAGCCTGGGCACTGAAGCTTTCTTT,CASSIPLQASLGTEAFF
NA,few,TRBV7-6,TRBJ2-7,TGTGCCAGCAGCTTATCCGTTGTAGCAAATTCGGAGCAGTACTTC,CASSLSVVANSEQYF
NA,NA,TRBV6-4,TRBJ2-2,TGTGCCAGCAGTGAGGGGGACTCTTTTGGGGAGCTGTTTTTT,CASSEGDSFGELFF
TRBD2,NA,TRBV7-2,TRBJ2-7,TGTGCCAGCAGCTTTAGCGGGATCTTCCGCGAGCAGTACTTC,CASSFSGIFREQYF
NA,NA,TRBV15,TRBJ2-1,TGTGCCACCAGCAGACAAGAAGGGGACTTGCAGTTCTTC,CATSRQEGDLQFF
NA,NA,TRBV19,TRBJ1-1,TGTGCCAGTAGTTCCCGGGACACAAAAGCTTTCTTT,CASSSRDTKAFF
TRBD1,NA,TRBV7-3,TRBJ1-1,TGTGCCAGCAGCGGGGACAGCCTTGAAGCTTTCTTT,CASSGDSLEAFF
NA,few,TRBV27,TRBJ2-5,TGTGCCAGCAGCCGACCCCGGGAATCCCAGTACTTC,CASSRPRESQYF
TRBD2,NA,TRBV7-9,TRBJ2-3,TGTGCCAGCAGCCGGACTAGCGGGAGTACAGATACGCAGTATTTT,CASSRTSGSTDTQYF
TRBD2,NA,TRBV30,TRBJ2-3,TGTGCCTGGAGTGTAGGGGGACTAGCCACAGATACGCAGTATTTT,CAWSVGGLATDTQYF
NA,NA,TRBV6-1,TRBJ1-1,TGTGCCAGCAGTGCGTCCCGGGGGTGGGGGAACACTGAAGCTTTCTTT,CASSASRGWGNTEAFF
TRBD1,NA,TRBV30,TRBJ2-6,TGTTCCTGGAGTCGGGACAGCTCTGGGGCCAACGTCCTGACTTTC,CSWSRDSSGANVLTF
NA,NA,TRBV5-1,TRBJ1-1,TGCGCCAGCAGCCCTCAGGAGGGCACTGAAGCTTTCTTT,CASSPQEGTEAFF
TRBD1,NA,TRBV9,TRBJ2-5,TGTGCCAGCAGCGTCGCCGGGACAGGGGGTGAGACCCAGTACTTC,CASSVAGTGGETQYF
NA,NA,TRBV25-1,TRBJ1-3,TGTGCCAGCCATTCACCTCGGGACACCATATATTTT,CASHSPRDTIYF